This T cell receptor (beta chain) is from a study of early T cells in non-severe SARS-CoV-2 infection. Study-wide context: Unsorted whole blood bulk RNA was sequenced, with unpaired chains. Study-level points and caveats: VDJdb matching, biased toward anti-spike CD8 responses, missed private and CD4 specificities.

Judged by abundance, this clonotype is medium-sized (0.01 to 0.1%). Its antigen is unknown. V was trimmed by 4 bases and J by 7 bases, leaving 11 bases between them. CDR1 is MNHEY and CDR2 is SVGAGI in the germline V gene. The CDR3 contains 13 residues. The library protocol tagged individual cDNA molecules with unique molecular identifiers. From the 5' RACE reads, TCRdb called clonotypes with MiXCR, one entry per CDR3 protein. Of more than 20,000 distinct CDR3 sequences listed, approximately 6% were seen once; the top ten hold less than 3%. This receptor was obtained from an adult who was a healthcare worker with PCR-confirmed SARS-CoV-2 infection or an uninfected control (not recorded which). The chain recombines TRBV6-5 with TRBJ2-1, with D tentatively TRBD1 (6 bases). Input material: whole blood. The CDR3 spells CASSLQGWNEQFF. The CDR3 nucleotides are TGTGCCAGCAGTTTACAGGGTTGGAATGAGCAGTTCTTC.